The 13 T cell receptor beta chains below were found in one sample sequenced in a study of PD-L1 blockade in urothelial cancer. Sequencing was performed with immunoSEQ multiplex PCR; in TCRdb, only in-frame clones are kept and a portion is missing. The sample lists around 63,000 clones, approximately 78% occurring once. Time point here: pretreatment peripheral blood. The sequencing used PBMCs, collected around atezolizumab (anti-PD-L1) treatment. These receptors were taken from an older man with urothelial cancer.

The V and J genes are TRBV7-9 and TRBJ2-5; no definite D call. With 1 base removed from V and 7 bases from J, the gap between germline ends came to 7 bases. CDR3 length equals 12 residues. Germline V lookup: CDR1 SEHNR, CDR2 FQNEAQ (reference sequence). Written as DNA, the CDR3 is TGTGCCAGCAGCTTAGTATCCGGGACCCAGTACTTC. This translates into CASSLVSGTQYF.

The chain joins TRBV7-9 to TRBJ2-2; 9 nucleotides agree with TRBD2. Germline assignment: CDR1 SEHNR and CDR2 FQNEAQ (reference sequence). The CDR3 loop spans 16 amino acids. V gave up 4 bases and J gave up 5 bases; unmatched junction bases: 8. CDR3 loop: CASSSLAGVRTGELFF. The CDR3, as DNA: TGTGCCAGCAGCTCCTTAGCGGGAGTGCGGACCGGGGAGCTGTTTTTT.

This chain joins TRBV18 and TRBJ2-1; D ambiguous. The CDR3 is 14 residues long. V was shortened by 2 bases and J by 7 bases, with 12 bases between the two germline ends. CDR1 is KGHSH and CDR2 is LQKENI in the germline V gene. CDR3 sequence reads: CASSPGQDLNEQFF. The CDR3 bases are TGTGCCAGCTCACCAGGTCAGGATTTAAATGAGCAGTTCTTC.

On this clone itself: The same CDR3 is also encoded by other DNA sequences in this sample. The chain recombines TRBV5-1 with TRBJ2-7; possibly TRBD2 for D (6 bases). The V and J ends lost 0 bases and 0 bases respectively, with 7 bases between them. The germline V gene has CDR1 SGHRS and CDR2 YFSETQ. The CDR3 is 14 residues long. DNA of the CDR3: TGCGCCAGCAGCTTGGACGGGAGCTCCTACGAGCAGTACTTC. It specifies CASSLDGSSYEQYF.

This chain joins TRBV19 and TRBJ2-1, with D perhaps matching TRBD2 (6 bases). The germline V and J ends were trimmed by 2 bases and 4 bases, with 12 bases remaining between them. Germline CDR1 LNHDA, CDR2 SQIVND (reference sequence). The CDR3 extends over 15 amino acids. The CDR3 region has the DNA TGTGCCAGTAGTATAAGGAAGGCGGGGTACAATGAGCAGTTCTTC. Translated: CASSIRKAGYNEQFF.

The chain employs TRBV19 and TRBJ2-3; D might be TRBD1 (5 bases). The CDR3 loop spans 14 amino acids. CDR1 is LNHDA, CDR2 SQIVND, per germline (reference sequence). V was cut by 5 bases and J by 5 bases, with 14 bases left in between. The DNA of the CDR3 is TGTGCCAGTAGTCCCAACAGGCCGCGAGATACGCAGTATTTT. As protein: CASSPNRPRDTQYF.

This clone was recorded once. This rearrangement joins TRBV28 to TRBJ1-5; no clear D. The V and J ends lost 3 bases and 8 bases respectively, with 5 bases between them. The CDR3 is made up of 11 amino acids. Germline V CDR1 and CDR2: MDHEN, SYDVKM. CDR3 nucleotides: TGTGCCAGCAGTTTTAGCAAGCCCCAGCATTTT. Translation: CASSFSKPQHF.

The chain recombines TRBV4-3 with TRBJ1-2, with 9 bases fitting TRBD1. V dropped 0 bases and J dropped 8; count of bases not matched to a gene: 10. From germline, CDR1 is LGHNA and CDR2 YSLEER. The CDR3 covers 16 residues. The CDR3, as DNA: TGCGCCAGCAGCCAAGATAGGGGACAGGGAGTAGGAGGCTACACCTTC. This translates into CASSQDRGQGVGGYTF.

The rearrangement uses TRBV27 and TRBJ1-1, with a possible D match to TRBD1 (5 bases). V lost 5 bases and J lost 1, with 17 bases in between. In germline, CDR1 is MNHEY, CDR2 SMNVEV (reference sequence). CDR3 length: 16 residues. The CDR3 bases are TGTGCCAGCAGTCCCCTCGGGGGAGGGTGGAACACTGAAGCTTTCTTT. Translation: CASSPLGGGWNTEAFF.

The CDR3 nucleotides are TGTGCCAGCAAGGATGGAGCGGGAGACGTATACGAGCAGTACTTC. Protein sequence: CASKDGAGDVYEQYF. The chain employs TRBV27 and TRBJ2-7, with 8 bases aligning to TRBD2. CDR3 length: 15 amino acids. V was clipped by 7 bases and J by 4 bases; unmatched bases: 12. Germline V gene sequence: CDR1 MNHEY, CDR2 SMNVEV (reference sequence).

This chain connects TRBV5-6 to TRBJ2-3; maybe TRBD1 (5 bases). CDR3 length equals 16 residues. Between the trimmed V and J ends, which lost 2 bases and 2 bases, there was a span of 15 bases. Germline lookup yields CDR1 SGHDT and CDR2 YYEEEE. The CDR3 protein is CASSFIRQTATDTQYF. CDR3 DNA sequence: TGTGCCAGCAGCTTCATTCGACAGACAGCCACAGATACGCAGTATTTT.

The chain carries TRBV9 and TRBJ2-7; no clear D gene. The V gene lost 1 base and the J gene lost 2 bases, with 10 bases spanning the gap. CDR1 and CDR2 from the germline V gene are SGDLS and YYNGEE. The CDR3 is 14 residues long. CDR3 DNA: TGTGCCAGCAGCGTAAACACCCTTCCCTACGAGCAGTACTTC. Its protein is CASSVNTLPYEQYF.

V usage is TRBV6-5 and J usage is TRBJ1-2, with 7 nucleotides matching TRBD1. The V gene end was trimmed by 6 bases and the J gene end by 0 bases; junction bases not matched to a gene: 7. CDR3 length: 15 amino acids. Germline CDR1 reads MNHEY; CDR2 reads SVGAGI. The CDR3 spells CASRGTEETNYGYTF. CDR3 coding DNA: TGTGCCAGCAGAGGGACAGAGGAGACTAACTATGGCTACACCTTC.